Detailed here is one T cell receptor (beta chain). No antigen is known for it. This sample is drawn from a study of cytomegalovirus exposure and HLA in healthy donors. Germline loops: CDR1 SGHRS, CDR2 YFSETQ. The V gene end was trimmed by 2 bases and the J gene end by 5 bases; junction bases not matched to a gene: 8. CDR3 size: 15 residues. Researchers ran the PCR with 60 Vbeta and 13 Jbeta primers. Profiling relied on immunoSEQ multiplex PCR, and the TCRdb table lists in-frame clones only, not all of them. The sample lists approximately 260,000 clones, almost 85% seen once, with roughly 2% in the top ten. Study-level results: The dataset shows that most TCR sequences were rare, while some public TCRs occurred in many donors. According to an earlier analysis, most TCR beta V segments yielded productive rearrangements about 87% or about 30% of the time.

This receptor was identified in a woman aged 40 to 50 in good health and CMV-seropositive. Sequencing used PBMCs. V gene TRBV5-1 combines with J gene TRBJ2-7; 9 positions agree with TRBD2. The CDR3 bases are TGCGCCAGCAGCTTCAGCGGGAGGCGAGTGGACGAGCAGTACTTC. Encoded protein: CASSFSGRRVDEQYF.